One and the same sample provided the 4 T cell receptor beta chains below, sequenced in a study of regulatory T cells in long-lasting Graves disease. Stated time point: newly diagnosed GD, antithyroid drugs for less than 3 months. Making the TCR library involved RNA that had been extracted from PBMCs. Relying on iRepertoire HTBI primers and Arm-PCR of CDR3 regions, the team built TCR beta libraries. Each CDR3 protein gets one entry after TCRdb re-called the multiplex PCR reads with MiXCR. The repertoire holds 400,000 to 500,000 distinct CDR3 sequences, with 14% as singletons. The same specimen was also included in a second study, on T cells in Graves' hyperthyroidism and ophthalmopathy.

The sequences come from peripheral blood mononuclear cells (PBMCs), collected at new diagnosis, from a patient treated with antithyroid drugs. The origin of the receptors is a woman aged 45 to 65 with Graves disease.

This clonotype was seen ten or more times. This chain links TRBV2 with TRBJ1-2; no firm D call. V was pared by 6 bases and J by 5 bases, with 10 bases between. The CDR3 is 12 residues long. CDR1 is SNHLY and CDR2 is FYNNEI in the germline V gene. Here the CDR3 reads CASRGHGYGYTF. CDR3 sequence (DNA): TGTGCCAGCAGGGGTCACGGGTATGGCTACACCTTC.

The V gene is TRBV5-6, the J gene TRBJ1-1; D remains ambiguous. Trimming pared 4 bases from V and 2 bases from J, leaving 12 bases between. Germline assignment: CDR1 SGHDT and CDR2 YYEEEE. The CDR3 totals 14 residues. DNA for the CDR3: TGTGCCAGCAGCGGGGAAGCCCTCAACACTGAAGCTTTCTTT. Protein: CASSGEALNTEAFF.

This clonotype was picked up many times. The V and J genes are TRBV12-3 or TRBV12-4 and TRBJ2-2; a possible D gene is TRBD1 (6 bases). Trimming left V 6 bases short and J 0 bases short, with 14 bases between. The CDR3 spans 16 residues. The CDR3, as DNA: TGTGCCAGCAGCAAAACAGGGCTCCCGAACACCGGGGAGCTGTTTTTT. As protein: CASSKTGLPNTGELFF.

In its sample, this clonotype was seen a few times. This rearrangement joins TRBV20-1 to TRBJ2-7, with D possibly being TRBD2 (6 bases). CDR3 length: 14 amino acids. CDR1 and CDR2 from the germline V gene are DFQATT and SNEGSKA (reference sequence). V was pared by 0 bases and J by 5 bases, with 14 bases between. This chain's CDR3 is CSARDDRSGDEQYF. CDR3 coding DNA: TGCAGTGCTAGAGATGACAGATCGGGGGACGAGCAGTACTTC.